The rows below give T cell receptor beta chains drawn from one sample of a study of a mutant IDH1 vaccine in newly diagnosed glioma. The table came from immunoSEQ multiplex PCR; TCRdb's copy has only in-frame clones and leaves some out. The sample holds 30,000 or so clones, roughly 90% seen once. No cognate antigen is known for these TCRs. The sample consisted of PBMCs, taken from a glioma patient whose treatment included an IDH1 peptide vaccine. The origin of the receptors is a man aged 35 to 55 with glioma. Each CDR3 is given with its conserved first and last residue. The order of the fields is V gene, J gene, CDR3 protein.

V gene: TRBV7-9; J gene: TRBJ2-5; CDR3 protein: CASSQRTGQETQYF
V gene: TRBV28; J gene: TRBJ2-2; CDR3 protein: CASSLWEGDTGELFF
V gene: TRBV28; J gene: TRBJ2-2; CDR3 protein: CAAHRRQGNTGELFF
V gene: TRBV7-2; J gene: TRBJ1-1; CDR3 protein: CASSQGYPSPEAFF
V gene: TRBV6-4; J gene: TRBJ2-5; CDR3 protein: CASSDSTSGGAETQYF
V gene: TRBV13; J gene: TRBJ2-7; CDR3 protein: CASSLGDARGEQYF
V gene: TRBV14; J gene: TRBJ2-2; CDR3 protein: CASSPLTGMWDTGELFF
V gene: TRBV27; J gene: TRBJ1-1; CDR3 protein: CASNKVMNTEAFF
V gene: TRBV7-2; J gene: TRBJ1-5; CDR3 protein: CASSSGNQPQHF
V gene: TRBV5-4; J gene: TRBJ2-3; CDR3 protein: CASSRGGGAGERGPDTQYF
V gene: TRBV7-2; J gene: TRBJ1-5; CDR3 protein: CASSSRWTGDQPQHF
V gene: TRBV9; J gene: TRBJ1-1; CDR3 protein: CASSKNWGNTEAFF
V gene: TRBV28; J gene: TRBJ2-6; CDR3 protein: CASSSDSYSGANVLTF
V gene: TRBV11-3; J gene: TRBJ2-1; CDR3 protein: CASSPGLAGARNEQFF
V gene: TRBV6-4; J gene: TRBJ2-3; CDR3 protein: CASSETSGGTDTQYF
V gene: TRBV7-2; J gene: TRBJ2-1; CDR3 protein: CASRRGGGTPNEQFF
V gene: TRBV28; J gene: TRBJ1-2; CDR3 protein: CASRTGFNYGYTF
V gene: TRBV19; J gene: TRBJ1-2; CDR3 protein: CASSISGGTNYGYTF
V gene: TRBV19; J gene: TRBJ1-1; CDR3 protein: CASSPGLMNTEAFF
V gene: TRBV7-4; J gene: TRBJ2-7; CDR3 protein: CASSFRGLDPCNSYEQYF
V gene: TRBV10-2; J gene: TRBJ2-1; CDR3 protein: CAIAGTTNNEQFF
V gene: TRBV4-1; J gene: TRBJ2-3; CDR3 protein: CASSQEGLGTDTQYF